The source of this T cell receptor (beta chain) is a study of blood T cell repertoires in COVID-19 (dated by TCRdb to 2019 to 2021). Regarding the research as a whole: ImmuneRACE Cohort 3 recovered participants were defined by two consecutive negative NP/OP PCR tests, healthcare professional clearance, or symptom resolution. Samples came from the ongoing ImmuneRACE study (first 160 participants) plus 1,254 subjects from 6 global collaborators. The repertoires were released in a freely available public database meant as a resource for research on the immune response to SARS-CoV-2. Samples from collaborators originated in the United States, Italy and Spain and spanned both the acute and convalescent phases of COVID-19. The sample metadata nearly always contained a de-identified subject ID, COVID-19 status, age in years and sex. The dataset comprised deeply sampled blood TCRbeta repertoires from subjects exposed to, actively infected with, or recovered from COVID-19. The prospective study material was composed of cDNA or gDNA derived from T cells, B-cell-depleted T cells, or PBMCs. Where HLA class I and class II types were available, the types were taken from metadata supplied by the sample provider, not from assay-based typing. The investigation overall reported the following: The amount of clinical and demographic metadata varied by source and participant and was provided uncurated.

Participants in the prospective study were aged roughly 18 to 100 years, lived in 20 to 30 United States geographic areas, and enrolled through a virtual design. Cohort assignment in the prospective study relied on participant-reported clinical history from a screening survey and a study questionnaire. Mobile phlebotomists in the prospective study collected whole blood, serum and a nasopharyngeal or oropharyngeal swab from every participant. Prospective study participants could optionally give additional blood draws and questionnaires over an approximately two-month period. Before DNA extraction, blood samples from the prospective study were shipped at room temperature or frozen. About this clone itself: Its binding antigen is unknown. No clone much larger than this one lies a single base away; base qualities are absent.

TCRbeta CDR3 regions were amplified from genomic DNA by means of the immunoSEQ Assay, a bias-controlled multiplex PCR. In the paper's pipeline: The number of nucleated cells in each sample was estimated from the amplification of reference gene primers within the assay. Sequence reads were collapsed and filtered to measure the absolute abundance of every unique TCRbeta CDR3 rearrangement. For each sample, productive Simpson clonality was calculated by taking the square root of Simpson's diversity index across productive rearrangements. TCRdb's version of the immuneACCESS table is confined to in-frame rearrangements and falls short of the full clone set. An unresolved V gene accounts for under half of the shortfall where checked; the remainder is of unknown origin. Clone size and the V and J calls come from that table; the DNA yielded D and trimming. Within this sample are about 280,000 clones, with more than 70% of them counted one time only. The ten largest clones represent over 2% of the sample.

The receptor's source is a woman aged 55 to 70 in a cohort exposed to, infected with or recovered from COVID-19 (not recorded which). Material for sequencing was PBMCs or T cells enriched from blood (not recorded which).

The CDR3: CASSLDSLGLSSYNEQFF. The DNA reads TGTGCCAGCTCACTGGACTCTCTGGGCCTAAGCTCCTACAATGAGCAGTTCTTC. The chain joins TRBV18 to TRBJ2-1; the D gene is perhaps TRBD2, on 5 matching bases. CDR1 and CDR2 (KGHSH, LQKENI) derive from the germline V gene. V is shortened by 4 bases, J by 0 bases, and the region joining them spans 19 bases. The CDR3 sequence holds 18 residues, the cysteine and phenylalanine included. Kept here is only the CDR3 DNA, which spans 54 bases and is read in frame from base 1.